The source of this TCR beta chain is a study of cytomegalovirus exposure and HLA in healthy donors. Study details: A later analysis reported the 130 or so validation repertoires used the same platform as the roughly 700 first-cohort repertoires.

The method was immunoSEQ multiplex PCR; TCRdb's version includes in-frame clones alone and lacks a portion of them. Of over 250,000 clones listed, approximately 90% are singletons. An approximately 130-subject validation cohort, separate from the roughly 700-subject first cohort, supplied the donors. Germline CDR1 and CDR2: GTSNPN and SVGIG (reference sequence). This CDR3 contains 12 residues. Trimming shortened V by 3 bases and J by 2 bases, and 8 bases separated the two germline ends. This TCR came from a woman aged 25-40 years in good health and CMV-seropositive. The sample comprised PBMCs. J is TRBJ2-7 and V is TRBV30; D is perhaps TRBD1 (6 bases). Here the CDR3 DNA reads TGTGCCTGGAGCGCAGGGGCCTACGAGCAGTACTTC. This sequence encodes CAWSAGAYEQYF. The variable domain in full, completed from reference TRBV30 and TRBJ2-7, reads SQTIHQWPATLVQPVGSPLSLECTVEGTSNPNLYWYRQAAGRGLQLLFYSVGIGQISSEVPQNLSASRPQDRQFILSSKKLLLSDSGFYLCAWSAGAYEQYFGPGTRLTVT.